The clone carrying this T cell receptor (beta chain) appeared a few times. Germline CDR1 reads KGHSH; CDR2 reads LQKENI. The CDR3 loop spans 15 amino acids. The ends lost 3 bases at V and 6 bases at J; junction bases unmatched: 1. This sample is drawn from a study of cytomegalovirus exposure and HLA in healthy donors. Amplification used 60 Vbeta primers and 13 Jbeta primers. Profiling relied on immunoSEQ multiplex PCR, and the TCRdb table lists in-frame clones only, not all of them. Of roughly 33,000 clones in the sample, 75% to 85% were seen once. This TCR was recovered from a male donor in good health and CMV-seronegative. The sample comprised PBMCs. The chain uses TRBV18 and TRBJ2-1, with 14 bases identical to TRBD2. The CDR3: CASSPGTSGGNEQFF. As DNA, the CDR3 is TGTGCCAGCTCACCGGGGACTAGCGGGGGCAATGAGCAGTTCTTC.